This T cell receptor beta chain is from a study of neurological immune-mediated disorders. Study-wide results and caveats: The study found no CDR3 amino acid sequences shared by expanded clones across subjects, suggesting private repertoires in all groups. HTLV-1-associated myelopathy displayed the greatest TCR clonal expansion, and multiple sclerosis exhibited the smallest, lower than that of healthy controls.

TCRdb re-analysed the 5' RACE reads in MiXCR, keeping a single row per CDR3 protein. Among tens of thousands of distinct CDR3 sequences listed, 2% to 3% were seen once. There are many counts of this clonotype. Its specificity is unknown. V gave up 3 bases and J gave up 0 bases; unmatched junction bases: 3. The CDR3 extends over 14 amino acids. The germline V gene has CDR1 SGDLS and CDR2 YYNGEE. The receptor was derived from a woman aged 25 to 39 with multiple sclerosis. Sequencing input: PBMCs. The V call is TRBV9, the J call TRBJ2-7; 7 bases line up with TRBD1. The CDR3 here is CASSARDSSYEQYF. DNA for the CDR3: TGTGCCAGCAGCGCCCGGGACAGCTCCTACGAGCAGTACTTC.